This T cell receptor beta chain was found in a study of a mutant IDH1 vaccine in newly diagnosed glioma. As to time point: baseline, week 1 (first vaccination visit). Noted treatment: pre-vaccination baseline after standard-of-care therapy. Sequenced by immunoSEQ multiplex PCR; TCRdb stores in-frame clones only, minus some. Among 30,000 or so clones, 80% to 90% were seen once, and the ten largest hold around 4.9%. The length of the CDR3 is 13 residues. V shed 2 bases, J shed 8 bases, and the junction held 5 bases outside the gene matches. The V gene's germline CDR1 is GTSNPN and CDR2 SVGIG (reference sequence).

The chain has TRBV30 and TRBJ2-1, with 8 bases identical to TRBD1. The source material was PBMCs, sampled from a glioma patient treated with radiotherapy, temozolomide or both. This TCR came from a middle-aged woman with glioma. CDR3 protein: CAWSLGTGDEQFF. CDR3 nucleotides: TGTGCCTGGAGTCTAGGGACAGGCGATGAGCAGTTCTTC. Based on the CDR3 plus reference TRBV30 and TRBJ2-1, the full variable domain is SQTIHQWPATLVQPVGSPLSLECTVEGTSNPNLYWYRQAAGRGLQLLFYSVGIGQISSEVPQNLSASRPQDRQFILSSKKLLLSDSGFYLCAWSLGTGDEQFFGPGTRLTVL.